This TCR beta chain was sequenced in a study of T cells expressing NK-cell markers. TCRdb re-called the 5' RACE reads, yielding one record per CDR3 amino acid sequence without DNA. The listing records tens of thousands of distinct CDR3 sequences. From germline, CDR1 is MNHNY and CDR2 SVGAGI (reference sequence). The CDR3 loop spans 12 amino acids. This receptor was taken from a man aged 18-75 years in good health. The rearrangement joins TRBV6-6 to TRBJ1-1. Input material: blood T cells: a sorted CD56 or NKG2C T cell subset, CD4+ or CD8+ T cells, or bulk PBMC T cells (not recorded which). The CDR3: CASGGKNTEAFF.